One sample yielded the 22 T cell receptor beta chains listed below, sequenced in a study of blood T cell repertoires in COVID-19. The method was immunoSEQ multiplex PCR; TCRdb's version includes in-frame clones alone and lacks a portion of them. This table holds tens of thousands of clones, about four fifths found once. The sample taken for sequencing was peripheral blood. These receptors were obtained from a woman aged 55-70 years with acute or convalescent COVID-19.

This chain uses TRBV11-1 with TRBJ2-1; D is unclear. The CDR3 spans 12 residues. Trimming removed 0 bases at V and 6 bases at J, with 3 bases between. Germline CDR1 is SGHAT and CDR2 is FQDESV (reference sequence). CDR3 coding DNA: TGTGCCAGCAGCTTAGCTCTCAATGAGCAGTTCTTC. Translated, it gives CASSLALNEQFF.

V gene TRBV24-1 combines with J gene TRBJ2-3, with a possible D match to TRBD2 (6 bases). The length of the CDR3 is 17 residues. The ends were cut back, 4 bases at V and 2 bases at J, with 18 bases in the middle. Germline CDR1 is KGHDR and CDR2 is SFDVKD. The CDR3 region is CATSDSDPRGITDTQYF. The DNA for the CDR3 is TGTGCCACCAGTGACTCCGACCCTCGGGGGATCACAGATACGCAGTATTTT.

V and J are TRBV11-2 and TRBJ1-2; 8 positions match TRBD1. The CDR3 spans 14 residues. Germline V gene lookup returns CDR1 SGHAT and CDR2 FQNNGV. With 3 bases clipped from V and 4 bases from J, the junction kept 4 bases outside the gene matches. The CDR3, as DNA: TGTGCCAGCAGCTTCCAGGGGGCCAGCTATGGCTACACCTTC. It specifies CASSFQGASYGYTF.

This chain joins TRBV7-3 and TRBJ1-1; 8 bases match TRBD1. With 6 bases clipped from V and 4 bases from J, the junction kept 4 bases outside the gene matches. The CDR3 runs 13 residues. Germline loops: CDR1 SGHTA, CDR2 FQGTGA. CDR3 in DNA: TGTGCCAGCAGAAAAGACAGGGGCACTGAAGCTTTCTTT. It codes for CASRKDRGTEAFF.

V is TRBV6-5 and J is TRBJ1-3, with D possibly being TRBD1 (6 bases). This CDR3 contains 15 residues. In germline, CDR1 is MNHEY, CDR2 SVGAGI. Deletions cut 0 bases from V and 8 bases from J, with 14 bases between. CDR3 DNA sequence: TGTGCCAGCAGTTACTCACGGGGGGCCGGGGACACCATATATTTT. This codes for CASSYSRGAGDTIYF.

The count of this clone is one. The genes are TRBV6-5 and TRBJ1-4; 7 positions agree with TRBD1. The ends lost 6 bases at V and 4 bases at J; junction bases unmatched: 5. This CDR3 has 14 amino acids. The germline gives CDR1 MNHEY, CDR2 SVGAGI. CDR3 in amino acids: CASSRGSLNEKLFF. The CDR3 nucleotides read TGTGCCAGCAGCAGGGGGTCCCTTAATGAAAAACTGTTTTTT.

The chain carries TRBV7-9 and TRBJ2-7, with TRBD1 matching over 7 bases. Germline trimming cut 0 bases from V and 1 base from J; bases unmatched to any gene: 6. This CDR3 comprises 16 residues. CDR1 and CDR2 from the germline V gene are SEHNR and FQNEAQ (reference sequence). The CDR3 bases are TGTGCCAGCAGCTTAGCTCCGGGACAGAGTTCCTACGAGCAGTACTTC. This codes for CASSLAPGQSSYEQYF.

A note on this clone: The junction does not match germline at one end; this may be a read error. Different DNA sequences within this sample yield the same CDR3. CDR3 region: CASSLDRGTEAFF. The CDR3 DNA reads TGTGCCAGCAGCCTAGACAGGGGTACTGAAGCTTTCTTT. The J gene is TRBJ1-1, the V gene TRBV11-2, with 8 bases identical to TRBD1. This CDR3 has 13 residues. Germline V gene sequence: CDR1 SGHAT, CDR2 FQNNGV.

This chain uses TRBV2 with TRBJ2-3, with TRBD2 matching over 10 bases. The length of the CDR3 is 16 residues. The germline CDR1 and CDR2 sequences are SNHLY and FYNNEI. The ends lost 6 bases at V and 2 bases at J; junction bases unmatched: 8. The CDR3 sequence is CASRPRTSGATDTQYF. The CDR3 nucleotides are TGTGCCAGCAGGCCTCGGACTAGCGGCGCCACAGATACGCAGTATTTT.

In nucleotides, the CDR3 is TGTGCCAGCAGCCAAGGGGGGGGGCTTTGTGAAAAACTGTTTTTT. Amino acid sequence: CASSQGGGLCEKLFF. This chain connects TRBV4-2 to TRBJ1-4; TRBD1 is a possible D gene (6 bases). Between the trimmed V and J ends, which lost 1 base and 7 bases, there was a span of 13 bases. The CDR3 is 15 residues long. Germline V gives CDR1 LGHNA, CDR2 YNFKEQ.

V and J are TRBV6-5 and TRBJ1-1, with D perhaps matching TRBD1 (6 bases). The length of the CDR3 is 15 residues. The ends were cut back, 7 bases at V and 1 base at J, with 16 bases in the middle. CDR1 is MNHEY and CDR2 is SVGAGI in the germline V gene. Here the CDR3 reads CASNPGGGRNTEAFF. The CDR3 DNA follows: TGTGCCAGCAACCCGGGTGGGGGCCGGAACACTGAAGCTTTCTTT.

This clone was counted once. As DNA, the CDR3 is TGTGCCACCAGTGATTCCCGTGGAGCTAAGTCCGGGGAGCTGTTTTTT. Its protein is CATSDSRGAKSGELFF. This chain connects TRBV24-1 to TRBJ2-2, with D unresolved. Germline CDR1 is KGHDR and CDR2 is SFDVKD. V was shortened by 2 bases and J by 6 bases, with 15 bases between the two germline ends. The CDR3 loop spans 16 amino acids.

The V and J genes are TRBV14 and TRBJ1-4, with a possible D match to TRBD1 (6 bases). Trimming cost V 4 bases and J 7 bases, with 16 bases left between them. Germline V gene sequence: CDR1 SGHDN, CDR2 FVKESK. The CDR3 totals 15 residues. CDR3 amino acids: CASSPRTGGVEKLFF. The CDR3 nucleotides are TGTGCCAGCAGCCCGAGGACGGGGGGCGTTGAAAAACTGTTTTTT.

The CDR3 DNA is TGTGCCAGCAGTGGGGGGGTTATTATCGCTGAAGCTTTCTTT. Its protein product is CASSGGVIIAEAFF. This chain links TRBV2 with TRBJ1-1; possibly TRBD1 for D (5 bases). Trimming removed 4 bases at V and 6 bases at J, with 15 bases between. Germline V gene lookup returns CDR1 SNHLY and CDR2 FYNNEI. The CDR3 spans 14 residues.

The chain is built from TRBV2 and TRBJ1-1, with TRBD1 identical over 8 bases. Germline V lookup: CDR1 SNHLY, CDR2 FYNNEI. V trimming: 8 bases; J trimming: 0 bases; junction bases outside the gene matches: 2. The CDR3 loop spans 13 amino acids. The CDR3 is CASDRGMNTEAFF. The CDR3 nucleotides read TGTGCCAGCGACAGGGGCATGAACACTGAAGCTTTCTTT.

The chain employs TRBV7-3 and TRBJ2-3; TRBD2 might be the D (7 bases). Germline loops: CDR1 SGHTA, CDR2 FQGTGA. V shed 5 bases and J shed 4 bases, with 19 bases lying between them. CDR3 length equals 16 residues. CDR3 bases: TGTGCCAGCAGCCCCCTTTTGGGGGGGGCCGCAGATACGCAGTATTTT. Protein sequence: CASSPLLGGAADTQYF.

This sequence joins TRBV28 and TRBJ1-4; D gene uncertain. CDR1 is MDHEN and CDR2 is SYDVKM in the germline V gene. This CDR3 has 14 residues. Trimming took off 6 bases at V and 13 bases at J, with 21 bases between the two ends. In DNA form, the CDR3 reads TGTGCCAGCAGCTTTGACCCGGGTCCCACGGTACTGTTTTTT. Its translation: CASSFDPGPTVLFF.

CDR3 sequence reads: CASSLGQGNTEAFF. Here the CDR3 DNA reads TGTGCCAGTAGTTTGGGACAGGGGAACACTGAAGCTTTCTTT. This chain connects TRBV19 to TRBJ1-1; 9 bases line up with TRBD1. The CDR3 length is 14 residues. Germline assignment: CDR1 LNHDA and CDR2 SQIVND (reference sequence). After removal of 5 bases from V and 1 base from J, the junction contained 2 bases not matched to a gene. Looking up the rest from reference TRBV19 and TRBJ1-1 gives the full variable domain: DGGITQSPKYLFRKEGQNVTLSCEQNLNHDAMYWYRQDPGQGLRLIYYSQIVNDFQKGDIAEGYSVSREKKESFPLTVTSAQKNPTAFYLCASSLGQGNTEAFFGQGTRLTVV.

The chain carries TRBV7-3 and TRBJ2-3, with 9 bases lining up with TRBD2. Germline V CDR1 and CDR2: SGHTA, FQGTGA. The length of the CDR3 is 15 residues. The V gene end was trimmed by 6 bases and the J gene end by 6 bases; junction bases not matched to a gene: 10. The CDR3 loop reads CASSLTGLASDTQYF. CDR3 bases: TGTGCCAGCAGTCTGACGGGACTAGCATCGGATACGCAGTATTTT.

This rearrangement joins TRBV19 to TRBJ2-1; TRBD1 agrees at 7 bases. CDR3 length equals 14 residues. V trimming: 7 bases; J trimming: 6 bases; junction bases outside the gene matches: 9. Germline CDR1 reads LNHDA; CDR2 reads SQIVND (reference sequence). The CDR3 loop reads CASTNRGLGNEQFF. The CDR3 DNA sequence: TGTGCCAGTACGAACAGGGGCCTTGGCAATGAGCAGTTCTTC.

The chain recombines TRBV29-1 with TRBJ2-5, with 7 positions matching TRBD1. Looked up from germline, CDR1 is SQVTM and CDR2 is ANQGSEA. The CDR3 length is 11 residues. CDR3 coding DNA: TGCAGTACTAGGGGGCGGGAGACCCAGTACTTC. Protein: CSTRGRETQYF. Looking up the rest from reference TRBV29-1 and TRBJ2-5 gives the full variable domain: SAVISQKPSRDICQRGTSLTIQCQVDSQVTMMFWYRQQPGQSLTLIATANQGSEATYESGFVIDKFPISRPNLTFSTLTVSNMSPEDSSIYLCSTRGRETQYFGPGTRLLVL.

This clone was picked up a small number of times. The chain couples TRBV7-3 to TRBJ2-7, with a tentative D call TRBD1 (5 bases). The V gene lost 5 bases and the J gene lost 6 bases, with 14 bases spanning the gap. This CDR3 is 13 amino acids long. From germline, CDR1 is SGHTA and CDR2 FQGTGA. This CDR3 is CASSPNAGREQYF. In DNA, the CDR3 is TGTGCCAGCAGCCCGAACGCAGGGCGCGAGCAGTACTTC. The variable domain in full, completed from reference TRBV7-3 and TRBJ2-7, reads GAGVSQTPSNKVTEKGKYVELRCDPISGHTALYWYRQSLGQGPEFLIYFQGTGAADDSGLPNDRFFAVRPEGSVSTLKIQRTERGDSAVYLCASSPNAGREQYFGPGTRLTVT.